What follows are 30 T cell receptor beta chains derived from one specimen sequenced in a study of PD-L1 blockade in urothelial cancer. Time point indicated: peripheral blood 6 weeks after treatment start. Profiled with immunoSEQ multiplex PCR; TCRdb holds only in-frame clones, not every one. Among roughly 100,000 clones listed, roughly 85% were seen once. Material: PBMCs, obtained around atezolizumab (anti-PD-L1) treatment. These receptors came from a man aged 65 to 85 with urothelial cancer.

The V gene is TRBV7-8, the J gene TRBJ1-4, with D perhaps TRBD1 (6 bases). This CDR3 contains 14 residues. Germline CDR1 is SGHVS and CDR2 is FQNEAQ. The ends were cut back, 5 bases at V and 3 bases at J, with 10 bases in the middle. Here the CDR3 DNA reads TGTGCCAGCAGCAGGGGGTTGTCTAATGAAAAACTGTTTTTT. This sequence encodes CASSRGLSNEKLFF.

The chain recombines TRBV6-5 with TRBJ1-1; no definite D call. V lost 0 bases and J lost 1, with 3 bases in between. CDR1 MNHEY and CDR2 SVGAGI come from the germline V gene. This CDR3 has 13 residues. The DNA of the CDR3 is TGTGCCAGCAGTTACTCCAAGAACACTGAAGCTTTCTTT. Translating it yields CASSYSKNTEAFF.

CDR3 nucleotides: TGTGCCAGCAGTCAAACAGGGATAAGATACGAGCAGTACTTC. Encoded protein: CASSQTGIRYEQYF. The chain combines TRBV14 with TRBJ2-7; a weak D match, TRBD1 (6 bases). The V and J ends lost 6 bases and 4 bases respectively, with 16 bases between them. Germline assignment: CDR1 SGHDN and CDR2 FVKESK. CDR3 length equals 14 residues.

The rearrangement joins TRBV7-9 to TRBJ2-7, with TRBD1 as a possible D gene (5 bases). CDR1 is SEHNR and CDR2 is FQNEAQ in the germline V gene (reference sequence). The CDR3 is 13 residues long. Trimming cost V 5 bases and J 1 base, with 9 bases left between them. For the CDR3, the DNA is TGTGCCAGCAGCATGACAGTTTCCTACGAGCAGTACTTC. Translated, it gives CASSMTVSYEQYF. Combining the CDR3 with reference TRBV7-9 and TRBJ2-7 gives the whole variable domain DTGVSQNPRHKITKRGQNVTFRCDPISEHNRLYWYRQTLGQGPEFLTYFQNEAQLEKSRLLSDRFSAERPKGSFSTLEIQRTEQGDSAMYLCASSMTVSYEQYFGPGTRLTVT.

This clone showed up just once. CDR3 sequence (DNA): TGCGCCAGCAGCTTGGGAGTCGGGGGGGCGGTGGAGACCCAGTACTTC. Its translation: CASSLGVGGAVETQYF. V gene TRBV5-1 combines with J gene TRBJ2-5; 8 bases agree with TRBD2. Looked up from germline, CDR1 is SGHRS and CDR2 is YFSETQ. The V and J ends lost 0 bases and 5 bases, in that order; junction bases with no gene match: 9. This CDR3 comprises 16 residues.

This chain connects TRBV7-2 to TRBJ1-2; D might be TRBD1 (5 bases). The CDR3 is 15 amino acids. The germline gives CDR1 SGHTA, CDR2 FQGNSA. V was cut by 0 bases and J by 3 bases, with 11 bases left in between. CDR3 DNA sequence: TGTGCCAGCAGCTTAGCGGGGCAGGGTTACTATGGCTACACCTTC. Translated: CASSLAGQGYYGYTF. The entire variable domain, with the rest obtained from reference TRBV7-2 and TRBJ1-2, is as follows: GAGVSQSPSNKVTEKGKDVELRCDPISGHTALYWYRQSLGQGLEFLIYFQGNSAPDKSGLPSDRFSAERTGGSVSTLTIQRTQQEDSAVYLCASSLAGQGYYGYTFGSGTRLTVV.

This sequence joins TRBV4-1 and TRBJ2-2; a weak D match, TRBD2 (6 bases). CDR3 length equals 17 residues. The V and J ends lost 0 bases and 6 bases respectively, with 17 bases between them. In germline, CDR1 is MGHRA, CDR2 YSYEKL. CDR3 DNA sequence: TGCGCCAGCAGCCAAGATTCGGGGGATCTTCTCGCCGGGGAGCTGTTTTTT. Its translation: CASSQDSGDLLAGELFF.

The chain is built from TRBV19 and TRBJ2-1; the D is unclear. V lost 3 bases, J lost 3 bases, and 15 bases lay in between. The CDR3 loop spans 16 amino acids. CDR1 and CDR2 from the germline V gene are LNHDA and SQIVND (reference sequence). The DNA for the CDR3 is TGTGCCAGTAGTATTGGTTCGTCCCGAGACTACAATGAGCAGTTCTTC. Its translation is CASSIGSSRDYNEQFF.

The chain combines TRBV7-8 with TRBJ2-2, with D possibly being TRBD2 (5 bases). The V and J ends lost 5 bases and 5 bases respectively, with 6 bases between them. The CDR3 totals 12 residues. CDR1 and CDR2 (germline): SGHVS, FQNEAQ. CDR3 nucleotides: TGTGCCAGCAGCCCGGGGACCGGGGAGCTGTTTTTT. It specifies CASSPGTGELFF.

Comments on this clone: Since a far larger clone is one base different, this is likely a read error. This sequence joins TRBV4-2 and TRBJ2-2; D is unclear. Per germline, CDR1 LGHNA and CDR2 YNFKEQ. The CDR3 covers 14 residues. Trimming removed 4 bases at V and 13 bases at J, with 19 bases between. The CDR3 nucleotides are TGTGCCAGCAGCCTCAATGACCTTGACAATTGGCTGTTTTTT. This translates into CASSLNDLDNWLFF.

The CDR3 DNA sequence: TGTGCCAGAAGCTTGGAGGGGGACTATGGCTACACCTTC. Protein product: CARSLEGDYGYTF. The J gene is TRBJ1-2, the V gene TRBV5-3; D perhaps matches TRBD1 (6 bases). TRBV5-3 is marked as an open reading frame, function uncertain. Trimming left V 0 bases short and J 3 bases short, with 6 bases between. CDR3 length equals 13 residues.

The chain is built from TRBV7-9 and TRBJ1-1; a possible D gene is TRBD1 (5 bases). This CDR3 spans 12 amino acids. Trimming removed 8 bases from V and 10 bases from J, with 17 bases in between. Looked up from germline, CDR1 is SEHNR and CDR2 is FQNEAQ (reference sequence). CDR3 protein: CASHSSLGGAFF. The CDR3, as DNA: TGTGCCAGCCATTCATCCTTGGGGGGAGCTTTCTTT.

The CDR3 nucleotides are TGTGCCAGCAGCTTCCCCCTCGGGGGGCTGAGCACTGAAGCTTTCTTT. Encoded protein: CASSFPLGGLSTEAFF. The chain joins TRBV11-3 to TRBJ1-1; TRBD1 is a possible D gene (6 bases). The CDR3 is 16 residues long. Germline loops: CDR1 SGHNT, CDR2 YENEEA. The ends were cut back, 3 bases at V and 4 bases at J, with 18 bases in the middle.

The V and J genes are TRBV11-2 and TRBJ1-1, with D perhaps matching TRBD1 (5 bases). Germline V lookup: CDR1 SGHAT, CDR2 FQNNGV. The CDR3 sequence is 15 residues long. Deletions cut 3 bases from V and 4 bases from J, with 15 bases between. The CDR3: CASSFGRQGSTEAFF. CDR3 sequence (DNA): TGTGCCAGCAGCTTTGGTAGGCAGGGTAGCACTGAAGCTTTCTTT.

The sample holds one count of this clone. V is TRBV23-1 and J is TRBJ1-2; 9 positions match TRBD1. TRBV23-1 is known as an ORF, though its function is uncertain. The CDR3 totals 18 residues. J lost 2 bases, V lost 0 bases, and 10 bases had no gene match. CDR3 loop: CASSQSVPGQGKNYGYTF. The CDR3 DNA follows: TGCGCCAGCAGTCAATCCGTACCGGGACAGGGTAAGAACTATGGCTACACCTTC.

The rearrangement uses TRBV7-9 and TRBJ1-2; 7 bases match TRBD1. CDR3 length: 13 residues. Germline CDR1 SEHNR, CDR2 FQNEAQ (reference sequence). The V gene end was trimmed by 1 base and the J gene end by 4 bases; junction bases not matched to a gene: 0. The CDR3 here is CASSLDRGYGYTF. The DNA of the CDR3 is TGTGCCAGCAGCTTAGACAGGGGCTATGGCTACACCTTC.

This chain joins TRBV19 and TRBJ2-5; tentatively, D is TRBD1 (6 bases). Germline V CDR1 and CDR2: LNHDA, SQIVND (reference sequence). V was pared by 4 bases and J by 5 bases, with 20 bases between. The CDR3 is 16 residues long. The CDR3 nucleotides are TGTGCCAGTAGTACCAACCGGGACACCCATGGGGAGACCCAGTACTTC. Protein sequence: CASSTNRDTHGETQYF.

The genes are TRBV7-2 and TRBJ2-7, with 7 bases lining up with TRBD1. The CDR3 runs 14 residues. Germline V gene sequence: CDR1 SGHTA, CDR2 FQGNSA. The J segment lost 2 bases and the V segment lost 1 base, leaving 2 bases of the junction unmatched. The CDR3 sequence: CASSLDRGPYEQYF. CDR3 nucleotide sequence: TGTGCCAGCAGCTTAGACAGGGGTCCCTACGAGCAGTACTTC.

This chain joins TRBV5-5 and TRBJ1-5, with 9 bases fitting TRBD1. The CDR3 consists of 20 residues. The V segment lost 0 bases and the J segment 0 bases; nucleotides outside the gene matches: 13. Germline assignment: CDR1 SGHKS and CDR2 YYEKEE (reference sequence). The CDR3, as DNA: TGTGCCAGCAGCTTGGGCATCGGGGGACAGGGAACTTATAGCAATCAGCCCCAGCATTTT. Its protein product is CASSLGIGGQGTYSNQPQHF.

This rearrangement joins TRBV4-1 to TRBJ1-4; D might be TRBD1 (6 bases). The CDR3 contains 16 residues. From germline, CDR1 is MGHRA and CDR2 YSYEKL. Trimming left V 0 bases short and J 8 bases short, with 16 bases between. The CDR3 nucleotides are TGCGCCAGCAGCCAAGAGGCGGGGGCAGGCTGGGAAAAACTGTTTTTT. Residues: CASSQEAGAGWEKLFF.

The chain combines TRBV4-2 with TRBJ2-3, with TRBD1 identical over 8 bases. This CDR3 has 15 amino acids. J was trimmed by 4 bases and V by 7 bases; bases with no gene match: 10. The germline CDR1 and CDR2 sequences are LGHNA and YNFKEQ. The CDR3 sequence is CASTSDRGAADTQYF. The CDR3 region has the DNA TGTGCCAGCACCTCAGACAGGGGCGCCGCAGATACGCAGTATTTT.

V gene TRBV29-1 combines with J gene TRBJ1-4; D gene ambiguous. This CDR3 is 14 amino acids long. V shed 5 bases and J shed 6 bases, with 16 bases lying between them. CDR1 SQVTM and CDR2 ANQGSEA come from the germline V gene. CDR3 residues: CSVSGSFGDEKLFF. CDR3 DNA: TGCAGCGTTAGCGGGAGTTTTGGGGATGAAAAACTGTTTTTT. Based on the CDR3 plus reference TRBV29-1 and TRBJ1-4, the full variable domain is SAVISQKPSRDICQRGTSLTIQCQVDSQVTMMFWYRQQPGQSLTLIATANQGSEATYESGFVIDKFPISRPNLTFSTLTVSNMSPEDSSIYLCSVSGSFGDEKLFFGSGTQLSVL.

The V call is TRBV7-9, the J call TRBJ2-3; a possible D gene is TRBD2 (6 bases). The CDR3 covers 15 residues. The germline V and J ends were trimmed by 5 bases and 4 bases, with 16 bases remaining between them. Germline CDR1 SEHNR, CDR2 FQNEAQ (reference sequence). CDR3 sequence: CASSPQWEEADTQYF. The CDR3 region has the DNA TGTGCCAGCAGCCCCCAGTGGGAGGAGGCAGATACGCAGTATTTT.

V usage is TRBV2 and J usage is TRBJ1-5; TRBD1 might be the D (6 bases). With 5 bases removed from V and 0 bases from J, the gap between germline ends came to 14 bases. This CDR3 spans 16 amino acids. Germline V CDR1 and CDR2: SNHLY, FYNNEI. CDR3 DNA sequence: TGTGCCAGCAGTACTGGACAGTTTTATAGCAATCAGCCCCAGCATTTT. This gives the protein CASSTGQFYSNQPQHF.

This clone was counted a single time. The chain has TRBV28 and TRBJ1-1, with D tentatively TRBD1 (5 bases). The V and J ends lost 6 bases and 1 base respectively, with 12 bases between them. The CDR3 runs 14 residues. Germline CDR1 reads MDHEN; CDR2 reads SYDVKM. The CDR3 spells CASSPQGPNTEAFF. Written as DNA, the CDR3 is TGTGCCAGCAGCCCCCAGGGTCCGAACACTGAAGCTTTCTTT.

This chain joins TRBV7-6 and TRBJ2-7; TRBD2 is a possible D gene (5 bases). Germline CDR1 and CDR2: SGHVS and FNYEAQ. The CDR3 contains 15 residues. Trimming shortened V by 0 bases and J by 2 bases, and 11 bases separated the two germline ends. Written as DNA, the CDR3 is TGTGCCAGCAGCTTAGCGGCGGGCCATGCCTACGAGCAGTACTTC. Its translation: CASSLAAGHAYEQYF.

V and J are TRBV9 and TRBJ2-3; the D gene is possibly TRBD2 (6 bases). The V gene's germline CDR1 is SGDLS and CDR2 YYNGEE. The CDR3 contains 14 residues. V lost 1 base and J 6 bases, leaving 12 bases between the germline ends. CDR3 nucleotides: TGTGCCAGCAGCGTAAGACCTCGGGGGGATACGCAGTATTTT. Amino acid sequence: CASSVRPRGDTQYF. The whole variable domain, filled in from reference TRBV9 and TRBJ2-3, reads DSGVTQTPKHLITATGQRVTLRCSPRSGDLSVYWYQQSLDQGLQFLIQYYNGEERAKGNILERFSAQQFPDLHSELNLSSLELGDSALYFCASSVRPRGDTQYFGPGTRLTVL.

The chain couples TRBV7-3 to TRBJ2-6; perhaps TRBD1 as D (5 bases). The length of the CDR3 is 16 residues. Deletions cut 5 bases from V and 4 bases from J, with 15 bases between. From germline, CDR1 is SGHTA and CDR2 FQGTGA. This CDR3 reads CASSTRQGSGANVLTF. The DNA for the CDR3 is TGTGCCAGCAGCACCCGCCAGGGCTCCGGGGCCAACGTCCTGACTTTC.

This chain connects TRBV25-1 to TRBJ1-2; 8 nucleotides match TRBD1. V was clipped by 4 bases and J by 5 bases; unmatched bases: 6. CDR3 length: 14 amino acids. Germline V lookup: CDR1 MGHDK, CDR2 SYGVNS. In nucleotides, the CDR3 is TGTGCCAGCAGTGTGAAGACAGGGGCGTATGGCTACACCTTC. The encoded protein is CASSVKTGAYGYTF.

V and J are TRBV2 and TRBJ2-5; D may be TRBD2 (6 bases). This CDR3 contains 13 residues. The V and J ends lost 4 bases and 5 bases respectively, with 11 bases between them. In germline, CDR1 is SNHLY, CDR2 FYNNEI. The CDR3 is CASSVRGWETQYF. Written as DNA, the CDR3 is TGTGCCAGCAGTGTCCGGGGGTGGGAGACCCAGTACTTC.